These T cell receptor beta chains were read from a single sample in a study of blood T cell repertoires in COVID-19. Sequenced by immunoSEQ multiplex PCR; TCRdb stores in-frame clones only, minus some. The sample consists of 300,000 to 400,000 clones, roughly 90% of them appearing once. Material: PBMCs or T cells enriched from blood (not recorded which). The receptors stem from a woman in her twenties or thirties with acute COVID-19. The CDR3 runs from the conserved cysteine through the conserved F or W. D genes are given only for firm matches. Clone size, where shown, is once, few, many, or a class for clones that have expanded.

V gene,J gene,clone size,D gene,CDR3 DNA,CDR3 protein
TRBV28,TRBJ2-1,.,TRBD2,TGTGCCAGCAGTTTATTAACGCTAGCGGGGGGGCGTGATGAGCAGTTCTTC,CASSLLTLAGGRDEQFF
TRBV6-5,TRBJ2-7,.,TRBD1,TGTGCCAGCAGGGGGGACAGACTCTACGAGCAGTACTTC,CASRGDRLYEQYF
TRBV6-5,TRBJ2-7,.,.,TGTGCCAGCAGTCCGTCGGGCTACGAGCAGTACTTC,CASSPSGYEQYF
TRBV11-1,TRBJ2-1,.,TRBD1,TGTGCCAGCAGTCCGGGACAGGGTGGGAATGAGCAGTTCTTC,CASSPGQGGNEQFF
TRBV7-2,TRBJ2-2,.,.,TGTGCCAGCAGCTTAAAAATTGGGGGGTTTGTAACCGGGGAGCTGTTTTTT,CASSLKIGGFVTGELFF
TRBV7-3,TRBJ2-1,.,TRBD2,TGTGCCAGCAGCTTAGGGAGCGGGGTTTGGGATGAGCAGTTCTTC,CASSLGSGVWDEQFF
TRBV19,TRBJ1-5,.,.,TGTGCCAGTAGTAGGGAGGTCAATCAGCCCCAGCATTTT,CASSREVNQPQHF
TRBV2,TRBJ2-5,.,TRBD2,TGTGCCAGCAGGACTAGCGGGACTCTAGATCGGTACTTC,CASRTSGTLDRYF
TRBV6-6,TRBJ1-5,.,.,TGTGCCAGCAGTTACGCGTACGGAGATCAGCCCCAGCATTTT,CASSYAYGDQPQHF
TRBV6-6,TRBJ1-2,.,TRBD1,TGTGCCAGCCGGAGGGACAGCGAAAACTATGGCTACACCTTC,CASRRDSENYGYTF
TRBV18,TRBJ1-2,.,.,TGTGCCAGCTCACTCACAGGGTCCGGCTATGGCTACACCTTC,CASSLTGSGYGYTF
TRBV6-5,TRBJ2-7,.,TRBD1,TGTGCCAGCAGTTACCAGACAGGGGGTACCTACGAGCAGTACTTC,CASSYQTGGTYEQYF
TRBV5-1,TRBJ2-7,.,.,TGCGCCAGCAGCTTAGGGGTCGGCTCCTACGAGCAGTACTTC,CASSLGVGSYEQYF
TRBV19,TRBJ1-4,few,TRBD1,TGTGCCAGTAGTCCCCGGGACAGGAGGTCTGGAAAACTGTTTTTT,CASSPRDRRSGKLFF
TRBV7-6,TRBJ2-7,.,.,TGTGCCAGCAGTTTACGGGACACCTCCTACGAGCAGTACTTC,CASSLRDTSYEQYF
TRBV21-1,TRBJ2-1,.,.,TGTGCCAGCAGCAAAGAGGGGGGGACTAGCGGGGAGTACCAGTTCTTC,CASSKEGGTSGEYQFF
TRBV27,TRBJ1-6,.,TRBD1,TGTGCCAGCAGTTTACGGGACAGGGTGCTATGGGATTCACCCCTCCACTTT,CASSLRDRVLWDSPLHF
TRBV4-1,TRBJ2-3,.,.,TGCGCCAGCAGCCGCGGACGGGGAGCCCTTACAGATACGCAGTATTTT,CASSRGRGALTDTQYF
TRBV27,TRBJ1-2,.,.,TGTGCCAGCAGTTTTTTGGGAGTTGGAGGCTACACCTTC,CASSFLGVGGYTF
TRBV7-8,TRBJ2-5,once,TRBD2,TGTGCCAGCAGCTTATCCACCCGGGGGGGCCAAGACCAAGAGACCCAGTACTTC,CASSLSTRGGQDQETQYF
TRBV5-1,TRBJ2-7,once,.,TGCGCCAGCAGCTTAAGGAGCTCCTACGAGCAGTACTTC,CASSLRSSYEQYF
TRBV5-4,TRBJ1-2,.,.,TGTGCCAGCAGCTCTCGGGGGGTCAACTATGGCTACACCTTC,CASSSRGVNYGYTF
TRBV7-2,TRBJ1-2,.,.,TGTGCCAGCAGCCTCCGCGGGGTGAGCTATGGCTACACCTTC,CASSLRGVSYGYTF